The TCR beta chain under discussion was sequenced for a study of T-cell memory formation after mild COVID-19. Study in general: TCR clusters mostly belonged to single donors. Study-wide points: Memory sampled before infection contained some responding clones, suggesting cross-reactive memory joined. Clones shrinking between day 15 and 85 showed a balanced CD4/CD8 split, and those that grew later tilted toward CD4+. Second-wave clones that peaked on day 37 lacked confirmed SARS-CoV-2 specificity.

After removal of 5 bases from V and 7 bases from J, the junction contained 9 bases not matched to a gene. The germline gives CDR1 MNHEY, CDR2 SVGAGI. CDR3 length: 15 residues. TCRdb ran MiXCR on the 5' RACE reads and lists one entry per CDR3 protein. The sample has over 300,000 distinct CDR3 sequences, roughly 19% seen once. This clonotype was seen only a few times. What it binds is not known. The rearrangement joins TRBV6-5 to TRBJ1-5; 9 positions match TRBD1. The receptor was isolated from a man aged 18 to 35 who had mild COVID-19 (a few samples of this study predate the infection). Cell type and time point are not known. The sequencing sample was made of PBMCs or a T cell subset sorted from them (not recorded which). The CDR3 loop is CASSGLGTGQQPQHF. For the CDR3, the DNA is TGTGCCAGCAGTGGCCTTGGGACAGGGCAACAGCCCCAGCATTTT.